The 16 T cell receptor beta chains reported below all come from one sample, sequenced in a study of brain T cells in children with intractable seizures. Only in-frame clones appear in the TCRdb table, and some are missing; sequencing was by immunoSEQ multiplex PCR. The data show 340,000 or so clones, about 93% seen once. Regarding time point: blood from clinic visit 5 months post-surgery; TSC patient then seizure free. The material sequenced was peripheral blood, taken less than 6 months after surgery. All receptors derive from a boy less than two years old with tuberous sclerosis and intractable seizures.

This chain joins TRBV7-6 and TRBJ2-1; possibly TRBD2 for D (5 bases). The CDR3 runs 16 residues. CDR1 is SGHVS, CDR2 FNYEAQ, per germline. Deletions cut 5 bases from V and 4 bases from J, with 18 bases between. CDR3 loop: CASSTGHTGIYNEQFF. In DNA form, the CDR3 reads TGTGCCAGCAGCACCGGCCACACCGGGATTTACAATGAGCAGTTCTTC.

CDR3 sequence reads: CASSQGTAGQGGYEQYF. CDR3 nucleotide sequence: TGCGCCAGCAGCCAAGGGACTGCGGGACAGGGAGGCTACGAGCAGTACTTC. The J gene is TRBJ2-7, the V gene TRBV4-1; 9 nucleotides agree with TRBD1. This CDR3 is 17 amino acids long. J was trimmed by 3 bases and V by 1 base; bases with no gene match: 10. Germline-derived CDR1 and CDR2 are MGHRA and YSYEKL.

The chain joins TRBV7-3 to TRBJ2-1; tentative D call: TRBD2 (6 bases). Trimming took 3 bases from V and 5 from J, leaving 11 bases between them. Germline CDR1 and CDR2: SGHTA and FQGTGA. There are 14 residues in the CDR3. The CDR3 here is CASSFLGGHNEQFF. The CDR3 DNA reads as TGTGCCAGCAGCTTCCTGGGGGGTCACAATGAGCAGTTCTTC.

The chain is built from TRBV6-5 and TRBJ1-2; D unclear. Trimming took off 6 bases at V and 0 bases at J, with 8 bases between the two ends. CDR1 MNHEY and CDR2 SVGAGI come from the germline V gene. This CDR3 comprises 13 residues. The CDR3 DNA is TGTGCCAGCAGCCGGACCCCTAACTATGGCTACACCTTC. As protein: CASSRTPNYGYTF.

V is TRBV7-3 and J is TRBJ1-1, with D possibly TRBD1 on 5 matching bases. CDR3 size: 13 residues. Deletions cut 3 bases from V and 1 base from J, with 6 bases between. The germline gives CDR1 SGHTA, CDR2 FQGTGA. CDR3 residues: CASSFQGNTEAFF. In nucleotides, the CDR3 is TGTGCCAGCAGCTTCCAGGGGAACACTGAAGCTTTCTTT.

The chain links TRBV6-5 to TRBJ2-7, with D possibly matching TRBD2 (7 bases). V gave up 2 bases and J gave up 3 bases, with 11 bases separating them. There are 14 residues in the CDR3. Per germline, CDR1 MNHEY and CDR2 SVGAGI. The DNA for the CDR3 is TGTGCCAGCAGTTACGGGGGGGCCCACTACGAGCAGTACTTC. Its translation is CASSYGGAHYEQYF.

About this clone itself: The same CDR3 is also encoded by other DNA sequences in this sample. DNA of the CDR3: TGTGCCAGCAGTTTAAGCGGGGGGAACACCGGGGAGCTGTTTTTT. Translation: CASSLSGGNTGELFF. The chain is built from TRBV7-9 and TRBJ2-2; 8 bases agree with TRBD2. The CDR3 runs to 15 residues. The V gene end was trimmed by 6 bases and the J gene end by 1 base; junction bases not matched to a gene: 4. Germline V CDR1 and CDR2: SEHNR, FQNEAQ (reference sequence). Full variable domain (remainder filled in from reference TRBV7-9 and TRBJ2-2): DTGVSQNPRHKITKRGQNVTFRCDPISEHNRLYWYRQTLGQGPEFLTYFQNEAQLEKSRLLSDRFSAERPKGSFSTLEIQRTEQGDSAMYLCASSLSGGNTGELFFGEGSRLTVL.

The chain couples TRBV30 to TRBJ1-3, with TRBD1 as a possible D gene (6 bases). The V end was cut by 8 bases, the J end by 4 bases, with 18 bases between. Germline CDR1 GTSNPN, CDR2 SVGIG (reference sequence). The CDR3 covers 14 residues. CDR3 DNA sequence: TGTGCCACCCGGGGTGGACAGCTGGGAAACACCATATATTTT. Translation gives CATRGGQLGNTIYF.

This clone has a handful of counts. This rearrangement joins TRBV5-1 to TRBJ1-3; possible D gene TRBD1, 5 bases. V lost 0 bases, J lost 4 bases, and 11 bases lay in between. Germline lookup yields CDR1 SGHRS and CDR2 YFSETQ. This CDR3 comprises 15 residues. The CDR3 sequence: CASSLVNGAGNTIYF. CDR3 in DNA: TGCGCCAGCAGCTTGGTGAATGGGGCAGGAAACACCATATATTTT.

The chain combines TRBV5-1 with TRBJ2-3; 11 bases align to TRBD1. V lost 0 bases and J lost 6; bases outside the gene matches: 6. This CDR3 comprises 16 residues. Germline-derived CDR1 and CDR2 are SGHRS and YFSETQ. Written as DNA, the CDR3 is TGCGCCAGCAGCTTGGGAGGACAGGGGGCGGGTGATACGCAGTATTTT. This codes for CASSLGGQGAGDTQYF.

The chain joins TRBV7-2 to TRBJ2-1; D not certain. This CDR3 is built from 13 residues. Germline-derived CDR1 and CDR2 are SGHTA and FQGNSA. Trimming left V 1 base short and J 3 bases short, with 4 bases between. CDR3 loop: CASSLGDYNEQFF. The CDR3 DNA is TGTGCCAGCAGCTTAGGGGACTACAATGAGCAGTTCTTC.

DNA of the CDR3: TGCAGCGTTGAAGAAGAGGGGTGGAGCACAGATACGCAGTATTTT. Residues: CSVEEEGWSTDTQYF. The chain employs TRBV29-1 and TRBJ2-3; D may match TRBD1 or TRBD2 (5 bases each). Germline V gene lookup returns CDR1 SQVTM and CDR2 ANQGSEA. The V end was cut by 0 bases, the J end by 0 bases, with 10 bases between. This CDR3 has 15 residues.

The chain employs TRBV14 and TRBJ2-3; possible D gene TRBD1, 5 bases. Looked up from germline, CDR1 is SGHDN and CDR2 is FVKESK. This CDR3 has 15 residues. V was trimmed by 5 bases and J by 1 base, leaving 13 bases between them. CDR3 protein: CASSGKGIGTDTQYF. Here the CDR3 DNA reads TGTGCCAGCAGCGGCAAGGGGATAGGCACAGATACGCAGTATTTT.

The CDR3 loop is CASSSGLAGDFDTQYF. CDR3 coding DNA: TGTGCCAGCAGCTCGGGACTAGCGGGAGATTTCGATACGCAGTATTTT. The chain has TRBV7-6 and TRBJ2-3; 14 bases match TRBD2. The trim removed 4 bases at V and 6 bases at J, leaving 6 bases unmatched. From germline, CDR1 is SGHVS and CDR2 FNYEAQ. The CDR3 extends over 16 amino acids.

This chain uses TRBV14 with TRBJ2-2; D is ambiguous. Germline CDR1 and CDR2: SGHDN and FVKESK. This CDR3 comprises 19 residues. Trimming stripped 0 bases from V and 4 bases from J, with 21 bases between. In DNA, the CDR3 is TGTGCCAGCAGCCAAGACGATACCCTTGGGTACTGGGGCACCGGGGAGCTGTTTTTT. Its protein is CASSQDDTLGYWGTGELFF.

The chain recombines TRBV4-2 with TRBJ2-7; maybe TRBD1 (7 bases). The ends were cut back, 7 bases at V and 5 bases at J, with 18 bases in the middle. From germline, CDR1 is LGHNA and CDR2 YNFKEQ. The CDR3 loop spans 14 amino acids. The CDR3, as DNA: TGTGCCAGCACCTCCGGAGGGGGCTTAGACGAGCAGTACTTC. It specifies CASTSGGGLDEQYF.